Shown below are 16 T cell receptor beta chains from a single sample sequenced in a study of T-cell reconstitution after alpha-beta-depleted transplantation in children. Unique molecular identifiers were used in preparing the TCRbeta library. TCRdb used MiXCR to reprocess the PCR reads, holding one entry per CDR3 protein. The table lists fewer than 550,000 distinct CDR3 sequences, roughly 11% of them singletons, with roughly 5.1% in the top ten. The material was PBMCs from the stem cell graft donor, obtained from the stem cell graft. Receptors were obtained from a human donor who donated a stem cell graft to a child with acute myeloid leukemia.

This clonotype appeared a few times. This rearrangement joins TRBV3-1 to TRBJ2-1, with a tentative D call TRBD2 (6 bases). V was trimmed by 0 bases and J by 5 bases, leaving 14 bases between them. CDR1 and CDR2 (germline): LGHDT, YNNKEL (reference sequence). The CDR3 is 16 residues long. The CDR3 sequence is CASSQEFRDLNNEQFF. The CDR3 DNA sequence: TGTGCCAGCAGCCAAGAATTCAGGGACTTAAACAATGAGCAGTTCTTC.

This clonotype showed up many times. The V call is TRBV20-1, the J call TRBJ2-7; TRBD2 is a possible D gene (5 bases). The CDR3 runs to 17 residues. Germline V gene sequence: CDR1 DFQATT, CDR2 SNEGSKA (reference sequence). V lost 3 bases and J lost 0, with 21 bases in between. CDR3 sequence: CSARAGLTQGISYEQYF. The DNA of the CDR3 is TGCAGTGCTAGGGCGGGTCTCACACAAGGGATCTCCTACGAGCAGTACTTC.

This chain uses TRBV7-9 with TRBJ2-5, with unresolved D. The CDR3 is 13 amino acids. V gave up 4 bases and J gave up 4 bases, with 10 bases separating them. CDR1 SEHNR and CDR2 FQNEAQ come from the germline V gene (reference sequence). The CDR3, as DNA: TGTGCCAGCAGCTCGCGGTACCGAGAGACCCAGTACTTC. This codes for CASSSRYRETQYF. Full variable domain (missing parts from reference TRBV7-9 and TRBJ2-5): DTGVSQNPRHKITKRGQNVTFRCDPISEHNRLYWYRQTLGQGPEFLTYFQNEAQLEKSRLLSDRFSAERPKGSFSTLEIQRTEQGDSAMYLCASSSRYRETQYFGPGTRLLVL.

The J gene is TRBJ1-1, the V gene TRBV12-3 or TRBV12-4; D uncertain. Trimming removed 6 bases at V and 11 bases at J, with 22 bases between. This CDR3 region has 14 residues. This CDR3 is CASSIGGWLLQAFF. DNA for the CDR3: TGTGCCAGCAGCATTGGAGGGTGGCTCCTTCAGGCTTTCTTT.

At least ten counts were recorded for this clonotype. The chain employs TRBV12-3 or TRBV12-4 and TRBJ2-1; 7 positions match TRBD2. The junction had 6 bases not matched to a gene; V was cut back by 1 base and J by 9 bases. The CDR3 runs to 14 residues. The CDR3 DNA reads TGTGCCAGCAGTTTAGGTGGGAGGGTTGGTGAGCAGTTCTTC. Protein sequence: CASSLGGRVGEQFF.

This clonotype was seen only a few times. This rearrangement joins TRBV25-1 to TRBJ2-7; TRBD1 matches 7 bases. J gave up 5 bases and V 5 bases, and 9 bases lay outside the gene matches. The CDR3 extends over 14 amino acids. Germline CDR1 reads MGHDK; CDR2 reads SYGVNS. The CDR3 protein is CASSPRQGIHEQYF. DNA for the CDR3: TGTGCCAGCAGTCCACGACAGGGAATCCACGAGCAGTACTTC.

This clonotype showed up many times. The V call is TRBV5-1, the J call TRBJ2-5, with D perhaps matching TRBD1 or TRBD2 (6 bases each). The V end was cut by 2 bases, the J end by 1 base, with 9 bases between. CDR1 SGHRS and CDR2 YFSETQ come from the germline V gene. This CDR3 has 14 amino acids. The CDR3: CASSFGGRQETQYF. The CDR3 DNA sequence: TGCGCCAGCAGCTTTGGGGGGCGCCAAGAGACCCAGTACTTC.

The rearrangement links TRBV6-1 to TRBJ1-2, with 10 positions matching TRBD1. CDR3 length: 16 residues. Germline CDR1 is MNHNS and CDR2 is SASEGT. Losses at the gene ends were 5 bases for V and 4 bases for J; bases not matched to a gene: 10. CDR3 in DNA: TGTGCCAGCAGTAGAGTGGACAGGGGGGCCTTCTATGGCTACACCTTC. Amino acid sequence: CASSRVDRGAFYGYTF.

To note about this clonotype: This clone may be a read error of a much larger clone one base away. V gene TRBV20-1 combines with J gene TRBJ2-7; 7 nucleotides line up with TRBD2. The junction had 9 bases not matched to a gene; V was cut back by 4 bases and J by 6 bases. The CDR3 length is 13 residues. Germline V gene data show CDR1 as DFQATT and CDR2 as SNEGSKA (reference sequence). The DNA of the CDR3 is TGCAGTGCTATAGGCGGGAGTTGGTGCGAGCAGTACTTC. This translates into CSAIGGSWCEQYF.

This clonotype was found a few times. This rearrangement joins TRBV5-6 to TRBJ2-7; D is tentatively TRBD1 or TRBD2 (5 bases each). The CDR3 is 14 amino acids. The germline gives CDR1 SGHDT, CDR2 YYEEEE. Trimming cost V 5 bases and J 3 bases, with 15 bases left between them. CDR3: CASRGGRGLYEQYF. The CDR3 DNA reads TGTGCCAGCAGGGGCGGACGGGGCCTCTACGAGCAGTACTTC.

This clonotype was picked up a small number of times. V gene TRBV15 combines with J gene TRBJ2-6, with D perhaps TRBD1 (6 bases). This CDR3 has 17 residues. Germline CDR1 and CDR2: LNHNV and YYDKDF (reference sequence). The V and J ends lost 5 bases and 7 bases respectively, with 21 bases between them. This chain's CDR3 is CATSDRPPGARANVLTF. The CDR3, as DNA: TGTGCCACCAGCGACCGGCCCCCAGGGGCTAGAGCCAACGTCCTGACTTTC.

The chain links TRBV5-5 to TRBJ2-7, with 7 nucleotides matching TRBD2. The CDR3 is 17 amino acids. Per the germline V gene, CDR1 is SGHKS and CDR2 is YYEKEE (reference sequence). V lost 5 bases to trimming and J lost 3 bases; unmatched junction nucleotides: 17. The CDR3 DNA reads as TGTGCCAGCAGTCTGATTTCGGGTGGACTAGGGAGCTACGAGCAGTACTTC. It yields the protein CASSLISGGLGSYEQYF. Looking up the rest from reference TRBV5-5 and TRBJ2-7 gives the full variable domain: DAGVTQSPTHLIKTRGQQVTLRCSPISGHKSVSWYQQVLGQGPQFIFQYYEKEERGRGNFPDRFSARQFPNYSSELNVNALLLGDSALYLCASSLISGGLGSYEQYFGPGTRLTVT.

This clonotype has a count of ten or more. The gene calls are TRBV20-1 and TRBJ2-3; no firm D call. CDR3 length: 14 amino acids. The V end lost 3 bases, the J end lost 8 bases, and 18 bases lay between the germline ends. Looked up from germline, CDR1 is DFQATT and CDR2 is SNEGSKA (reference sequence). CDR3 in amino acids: CSASISQSVATQYF. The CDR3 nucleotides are TGCAGTGCTAGTATTTCACAGTCGGTAGCTACGCAGTATTTT.

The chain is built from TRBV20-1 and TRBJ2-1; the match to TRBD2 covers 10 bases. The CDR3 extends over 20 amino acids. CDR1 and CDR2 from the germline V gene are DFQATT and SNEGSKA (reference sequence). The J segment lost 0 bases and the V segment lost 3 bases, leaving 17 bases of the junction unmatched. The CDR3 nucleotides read TGCAGTGCTAGGGGACCGGGACACAAGGGACTAGCGAGCTCCTACAATGAGCAGTTCTTC. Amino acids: CSARGPGHKGLASSYNEQFF.

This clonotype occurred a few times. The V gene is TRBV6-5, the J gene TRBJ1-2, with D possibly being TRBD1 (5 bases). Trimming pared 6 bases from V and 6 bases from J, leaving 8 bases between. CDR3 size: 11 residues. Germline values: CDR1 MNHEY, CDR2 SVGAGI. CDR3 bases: TGTGCCAGCAGGGGCAGGGATGGCTACACCTTC. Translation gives CASRGRDGYTF.

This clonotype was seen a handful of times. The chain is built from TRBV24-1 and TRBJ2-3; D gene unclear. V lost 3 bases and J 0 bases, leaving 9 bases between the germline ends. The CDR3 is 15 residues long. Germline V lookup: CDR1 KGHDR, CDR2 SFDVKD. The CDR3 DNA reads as TGTGCCACCAGTGATCGGACGGATAGCACAGATACGCAGTATTTT. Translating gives CATSDRTDSTDTQYF.